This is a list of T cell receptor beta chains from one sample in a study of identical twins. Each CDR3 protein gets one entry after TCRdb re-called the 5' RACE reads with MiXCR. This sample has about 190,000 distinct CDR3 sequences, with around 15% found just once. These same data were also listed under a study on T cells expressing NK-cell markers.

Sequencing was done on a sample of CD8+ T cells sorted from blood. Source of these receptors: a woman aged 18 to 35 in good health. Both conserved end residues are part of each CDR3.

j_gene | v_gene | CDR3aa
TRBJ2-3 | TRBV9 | CASSYHATSGGDTQYF
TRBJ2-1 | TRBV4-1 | CASSRTSGGGEQFF
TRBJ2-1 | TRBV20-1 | CSADQGYEQFF
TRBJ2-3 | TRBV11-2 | CASSLFTGSTDTQYF
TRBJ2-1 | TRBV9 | CASSPRLAGGGEQFF
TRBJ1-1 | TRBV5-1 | CASSLVDGRDTEAFF
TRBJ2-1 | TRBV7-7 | CASSFGTSGRDEQFF
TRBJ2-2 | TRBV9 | CASNPGDTGELFF
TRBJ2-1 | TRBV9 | CASSVGGGEHNEQFF
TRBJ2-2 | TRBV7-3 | CASSLADNTGELFF
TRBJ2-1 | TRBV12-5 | CASGFNEQFF
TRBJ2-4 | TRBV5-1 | CASSLDLAKNIQYF
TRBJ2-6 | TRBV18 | CASSPQAGSGANVLTF
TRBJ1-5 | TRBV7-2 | CASSLGEISNQPQHF
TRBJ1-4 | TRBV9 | CASSARGGEKLFF
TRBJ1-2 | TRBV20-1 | CSAPGSGAGYTF
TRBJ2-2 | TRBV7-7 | CASSSVIDRATGELFF
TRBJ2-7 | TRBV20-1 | CSARDWGTGTYEQYF
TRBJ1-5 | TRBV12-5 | CASGLGNQPQHF
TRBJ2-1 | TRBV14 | CASSPYGLAGFLDEQFF
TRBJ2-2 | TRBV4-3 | CASSQDAGAPGELFF
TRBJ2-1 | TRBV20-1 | CSAKREGGESLGLFF
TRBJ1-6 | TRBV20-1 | CSARDRAKSSYNSPLHF
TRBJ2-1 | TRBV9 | CASSVGGGPGLAGNEQFF
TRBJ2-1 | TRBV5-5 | CASSLAPTAILEQFF
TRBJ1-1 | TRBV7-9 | CASKGPWWANTEAFF
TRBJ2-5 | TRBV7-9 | CASSLERKETQYF
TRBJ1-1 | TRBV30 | CAWGQGRTEAFF
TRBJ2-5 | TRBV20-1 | CSARDMETQYF
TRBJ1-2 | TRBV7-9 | CASSLLVQPFYGYTF
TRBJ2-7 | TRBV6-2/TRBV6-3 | CASTEKETRWVYEQYF
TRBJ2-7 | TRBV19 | CASSIDQLAGSNEQYF